This T cell receptor (beta chain) was identified during a study of T cells in Graves' hyperthyroidism and ophthalmopathy (dated by TCRdb to the late 2010s). As for the study more broadly: Peripheral blood samples were taken at the time of initial diagnosis, prior to any treatment. To identify distinguishing TCR V-J signatures, a discovery cohort of about 100 patients was used, comprising some 45 with Graves' ophthalmopathy and 57 with stable Graves' hyperthyroidism. Whether ophthalmopathy could be predicted prospectively was tested in an independent validation cohort made up of 18 to 20 hyperthyroidism patients plus 17 patients who later progressed to ophthalmopathy. The 75 to 100 discovery patients were randomly split 7:3 into training and test sets. In addition, the study compared T-cell repertoires in thyroid tissue and in blood from about six Graves' hyperthyroidism patients. Following sampling, methimazole starting at 30 mg daily was given to hyperthyroidism patients, and high-dose intravenous methylprednisolone was given to ophthalmopathy patients. The paper describes TCR Vbeta CDR3 sequencing of about 140 peripheral blood samples, made up of about 40 ophthalmopathy patients, 70 to 75 hyperthyroidism patients and some 17 progressor patients.

The TCR beta CDR3 regions were amplified from RNA transcripts. For the first round of RT-PCR on the TCR CDR3, the HTBI primer set was used together with the Qiagen OneStep RT-PCR kit. The libraries were constructed in a second round of multiplex PCR and then size-selected and purified. Paired-end sequencing of the libraries was performed with 100 bp reads on an Illumina HiSeq2000. On the study's bioinformatics: SOAPnuke was used to process the raw data, removing reads that contained adapters or uncalled bases, had a mean Phred below 15, or lacked an exact match to the constant primer or identifier. High-quality paired reads were merged with COPE v1.2.5, and unique nucleotide sequences were defined as clonotypes. MiTCR v1.1 was used to align clonotypes to the IMGT TRBV, TRBD and TRBJ reference segments. The analysis included only V-J combinations with a frequency above 0.0001, which together covered 99% to 99.2% of the repertoires. The TCS score was defined as F50 (clonal expansion) divided by E x V (chaos), with BLOSUM62-based TCRdist calculated between CDR3 peptides within each V-J. Welch's t-statistics and random forest reduced 514 V-J features to 13, which were used in a naive Bayes classifier (R e1071). TCRdb cleaned the public reads at Q25 with fastp, built clones with MiXCR and kept in-frame beta chains. Each record represents a unique CDR3 protein, reported with the most common genes and DNA among its rows. What appears here as the V and J calls and clone size reflects TCRdb's work, not the paper's. Within this sample are 400,000 or so distinct CDR3 sequences, with 13% to 15% of them counted one time only. The ten largest clonotypes hold approximately 19% of the sample.

Via the germline V gene, CDR1 is SGHTA and CDR2 FQGNSA. V loses 6 bases, J loses 5 bases, and the germline ends lie 15 bases apart. The CDR3 starts with the cysteine, ends with the phenylalanine, and has 14 residues. CDR3 DNA is the only sequence kept; it has 42 bases, read in frame from the first base. Beyond this particular receptor, the publication reports: Blood samples also contained most of the expanded thyroid clonotypes (frequency above 0.001), which suggests that blood repertoires may reflect thyroid immune responses. Sample size was not statistically predetermined, and blinding of investigators to group allocation was not performed. In validation, the model predicted progression to ophthalmopathy with 55% to 71% sensitivity and 72.22% specificity, a median of about 6 months before onset. In cross-validation, a model built on a 13 V-J signature told ophthalmopathy apart from stable hyperthyroidism with approximately 91% sensitivity and 81% to 82% specificity, and in testing the same model reached 80%/75%.

This clonotype was detected only a few times. There is no known antigen for this receptor. Base qualities are not provided; no much larger clone lies one nucleotide away. Ophthalmopathy patients had moderately to severely active disease, with a Clinical Activity Score of 3 or more, a NOSPECS grade of 4 or more, and a disease duration of less than 3 months. Patients with uncontrolled infections, other autoimmune diseases, pregnancy or lactation were excluded. Diagnoses were established on the basis of clinical symptoms, serum thyroxine and TRAb, thyroid ultrasound, and orbital computed tomography. Ficoll-Paque density gradient centrifugation was used to isolate PBMCs from 8 to 10 ml of fresh peripheral blood. Trizol reagent was used to extract total RNA, and RNA quality was then checked on an Agilent 2100 Bioanalyzer.

Sample: blood. The source of this sequence is a woman between 55 and 75 years old with Graves' ophthalmopathy. The rearrangement joined TRBV7-2 to TRBJ2-3; a tentative D match to TRBD2 spans 5 bases. CDR3 region: CASSKSGPGDTQYF. DNA sequence: TGTGCCAGCAGTAAAAGCGGTCCGGGAGATACGCAGTATTTT.